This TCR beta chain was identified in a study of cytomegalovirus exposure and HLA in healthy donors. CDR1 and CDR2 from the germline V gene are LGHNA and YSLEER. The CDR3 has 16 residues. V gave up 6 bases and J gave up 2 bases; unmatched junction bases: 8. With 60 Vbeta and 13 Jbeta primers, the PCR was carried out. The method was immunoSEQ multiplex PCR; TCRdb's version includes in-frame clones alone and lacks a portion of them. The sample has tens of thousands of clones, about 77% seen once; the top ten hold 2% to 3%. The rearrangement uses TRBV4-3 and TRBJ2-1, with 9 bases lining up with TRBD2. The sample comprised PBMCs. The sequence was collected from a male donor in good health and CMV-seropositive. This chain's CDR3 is CASRPTSGGTYNEQFF. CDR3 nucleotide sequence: TGCGCCAGCAGACCGACTAGCGGCGGCACCTACAATGAGCAGTTCTTC.